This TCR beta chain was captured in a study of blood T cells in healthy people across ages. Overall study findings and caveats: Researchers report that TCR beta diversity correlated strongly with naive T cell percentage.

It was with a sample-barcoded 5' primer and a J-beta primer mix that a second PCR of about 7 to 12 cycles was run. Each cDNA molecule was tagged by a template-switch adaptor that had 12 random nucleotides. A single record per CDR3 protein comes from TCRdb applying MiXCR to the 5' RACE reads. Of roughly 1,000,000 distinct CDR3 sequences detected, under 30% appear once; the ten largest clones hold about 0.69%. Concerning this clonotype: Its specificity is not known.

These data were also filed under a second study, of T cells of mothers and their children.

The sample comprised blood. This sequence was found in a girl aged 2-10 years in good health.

The CDR3 loop is CASSPNGGRASVWKLFF. The CDR3 region has the DNA TGTGCCAGCAGTCCCAACGGAGGCAGGGCGTCGGTCTGGAAACTGTTTTTT. The rearrangement uses TRBV27 and TRBJ1-4, with a possible D match to TRBD1 (5 bases). Germline loops: CDR1 MNHEY, CDR2 SMNVEV (reference sequence). The length of the CDR3 is 17 residues. V lost 5 bases and J 11 bases, leaving 27 bases between the germline ends. Full variable domain (rest looked up from reference TRBV27 and TRBJ1-4): EAQVTQNPRYLITVTGKKLTVTCSQNMNHEYMSWYRQDPGLGLRQIYYSMNVEVTDKGDVPEGYKVSRKEKRNFPLILESPSPNQTSLYFCASSPNGGRASVWKLFFGSGTQLSVL.